These 11 T cell receptor beta chains came from one sample sequenced in a study of graft-versus-host responses after intestinal transplantation. Only in-frame clones appear in the TCRdb table, and some are missing; sequencing was by immunoSEQ multiplex PCR. The sample contains roughly 62,000 clones, under 95% of which appear only once. Sequencing was performed on PBMCs, taken about 120 days after intestinal transplantation. The receptors come from a human patient who received an intestinal transplant, so some T cells may come from the graft donor.

The rearrangement joins TRBV5-1 to TRBJ1-5, with D perhaps matching TRBD1 (5 bases). CDR1 and CDR2 from the germline V gene are SGHRS and YFSETQ. Between the trimmed V and J ends, which lost 0 bases and 0 bases, there was a span of 7 bases. This CDR3 region has 15 residues. DNA of the CDR3: TGCGCCAGCAGCTTGGTGGGGGGTAGCAATCAGCCCCAGCATTTT. It encodes CASSLVGGSNQPQHF.

The chain employs TRBV7-6 and TRBJ1-1; tentatively, D is TRBD1 (5 bases). V was cut by 5 bases and J by 6 bases, with 19 bases left in between. The CDR3 has 15 residues. Germline V lookup: CDR1 SGHVS, CDR2 FNYEAQ. The DNA for the CDR3 is TGTGCCAGCAGCAAAGATCCGGGCAGAGGGGCTGAAGCTTTCTTT. Translating gives CASSKDPGRGAEAFF.

The chain has TRBV11-2 and TRBJ2-1; D is possibly TRBD2 (6 bases). With 5 bases removed from V and 7 bases from J, the gap between germline ends came to 15 bases. Germline loops: CDR1 SGHAT, CDR2 FQNNGV. CDR3 size: 14 residues. This chain's CDR3 is CASSRGTRGNEQFF. The CDR3 nucleotides are TGTGCCAGCAGCCGCGGGACCCGAGGGAATGAGCAGTTCTTC.

The chain uses TRBV28 and TRBJ1-1; D not resolved. CDR3 length: 12 amino acids. V lost 2 bases and J lost 3, with 4 bases in between. Germline lookup yields CDR1 MDHEN and CDR2 SYDVKM. The CDR3 here is CASSLGDTEAFF. CDR3 DNA sequence: TGTGCCAGCAGTTTAGGTGACACTGAAGCTTTCTTT.

This chain joins TRBV9 and TRBJ2-1, with 11 bases that match TRBD1. The CDR3 is 13 residues long. The V gene end was trimmed by 0 bases and the J gene end by 14 bases; junction bases not matched to a gene: 4. CDR1 is SGDLS and CDR2 is YYNGEE in the germline V gene. This chain's CDR3 is CASSVGTGGVKFF. In DNA, the CDR3 is TGTGCCAGCAGCGTAGGGACAGGGGGCGTGAAGTTCTTC.

The chain has TRBV11-2 and TRBJ2-7; 8 bases are a match to TRBD2. CDR3 size: 16 residues. The V gene end was trimmed by 0 bases and the J gene end by 2 bases; junction bases not matched to a gene: 6. Germline CDR1 and CDR2: SGHAT and FQNNGV. Here the CDR3 DNA reads TGTGCCAGCAGCTTAGATGCGAAGCGGGGGACCTACGAGCAGTACTTC. Translation gives CASSLDAKRGTYEQYF.

This chain links TRBV5-1 with TRBJ1-6, with TRBD1 as a possible D gene (6 bases). The CDR3 consists of 15 residues. V lost 0 bases and J lost 6, with 10 bases in between. The V gene's germline CDR1 is SGHRS and CDR2 YFSETQ. The CDR3 DNA sequence: TGCGCCAGCAGCTTGGTACAGGGACTTAATTCACCCCTCCACTTT. As protein: CASSLVQGLNSPLHF.

This rearrangement joins TRBV5-4 to TRBJ1-4; D gene ambiguous. Per germline, CDR1 SGHNT and CDR2 YYREEE (reference sequence). V lost 4 bases and J 0 bases, leaving 10 bases between the germline ends. The CDR3 length is 15 residues. The CDR3 region has the DNA TGTGCCAGCAGCGCCGGAGGTACAACTAATGAAAAACTGTTTTTT. It specifies CASSAGGTTNEKLFF.

As DNA, the CDR3 is TGTGCCAGCAGCTTAGGGGGGCCCCCCTCCTACAATGAGCAGTTCTTC. Its protein product is CASSLGGPPSYNEQFF. The J gene is TRBJ2-1, the V gene TRBV11-2; the D gene is possibly TRBD1 (6 bases). This CDR3 region has 16 residues. The V gene's germline CDR1 is SGHAT and CDR2 FQNNGV. V was trimmed by 1 base and J by 0 bases, leaving 10 bases between them.

A single count supports this clone. The J gene is TRBJ1-1, the V gene TRBV21-1; TRBD1, as called in the table, went unchecked against the DNA. TRBV21-1 is listed as a pseudogene. CDR3 size: 14 residues. In DNA, the CDR3 is TGTGCCAGCAGCAAAGCAGGGGGCGTCTCTGAAGCTTTCTTT. It codes for CASSKAGGVSEAFF.

The chain couples TRBV2 to TRBJ2-7, with 8 bases matching TRBD2. This CDR3 has 16 amino acids. The junction had 8 bases not matched to a gene; V was cut back by 0 bases and J by 4 bases. CDR1 SNHLY and CDR2 FYNNEI come from the germline V gene. The CDR3 region has the DNA TGTGCCAGCAGTGAAGCGGAGCGGGAGCCGGGTTACGAGCAGTACTTC. Encoded protein: CASSEAEREPGYEQYF.